This T cell receptor (beta chain) emerged from a study of CD8 T cells in ankylosing spondylitis. Study-level findings and limits: Clones linked to disease were reported to show significant enrichment in matched ankylosing spondylitis synovial fluid.

It was by quantitative 5'-RACE with molecular barcodes that TCR beta libraries were made. TCRdb reanalysed the 5' RACE reads using MiXCR and keeps one entry per CDR3 protein. In the table there are about 260,000 distinct CDR3 sequences, roughly a quarter of which are singletons. On this clonotype: Its target is not known.

The TCR sequence derives from a male donor with ankylosing spondylitis or in good health (not recorded which). Sequencing was performed on blood, either unsorted or a sorted T cell fraction (not recorded which).

CDR3 loop: CASSEGGRRETQYF. The DNA of the CDR3 is TGTGCCAGCAGTGAAGGGGGGCGTCGGGAGACCCAGTACTTC. The rearrangement joins TRBV6-1 to TRBJ2-5; the D gene is possibly TRBD1 (6 bases). This CDR3 is built from 14 residues. Germline-derived CDR1 and CDR2 are MNHNS and SASEGT. V was pared by 1 base and J by 5 bases, with 11 bases between.